The rows below give T cell receptor beta chains drawn from one sample of a study of OX40 agonist ivuxolimab in advanced cancers. Measured with immunoSEQ multiplex PCR; TCRdb has only the in-frame clones, and not every one. The sample lists about 66,000 clones; 70% to 90% were seen once. This specimen consisted of CD4+ or CD8+ T cells sorted from blood, obtained in a trial of the OX40 agonist ivuxolimab. These receptors were collected from an adult with an advanced solid tumor such as melanoma, head and neck, liver or kidney cancer. Both conserved end residues are part of each CDR3. A D gene is named only where the DNA matches it firmly.

v_call	d_call	j_call	cdr3_nt	cdr3_aa
TRBV7-3	NA	TRBJ2-1	TGTGCCAGCAGCCCCGAGGAGGGGGCAGGGAATGAGCAGTTCTTC	CASSPEEGAGNEQFF
TRBV19	NA	TRBJ2-7	TGTGCCAGTAGTACTAAACAGGGTAGCTCCTACGAGCAGTACTTC	CASSTKQGSSYEQYF
TRBV6-6	NA	TRBJ1-6	TGTGCCAGCAGTAGGGGGACGGTTGATAATTCACCCCTCCACTTT	CASSRGTVDNSPLHF
TRBV28	NA	TRBJ2-7	TGTGCCAGCAATTTTGGGAGCTACGAGCAGTACTTC	CASNFGSYEQYF
TRBV6-5	NA	TRBJ1-1	TGTGCCAGCAGCTTACCTGGACAGAACACTGAAGCTTTCTTT	CASSLPGQNTEAFF
TRBV9	TRBD1	TRBJ1-2	TGTGCCAGCAGCGAGGGAGATCGACAGGGGCTGCGCGCTGACGGCTACACCTTC	CASSEGDRQGLRADGYTF
TRBV7-2	NA	TRBJ2-1	TGTGCCAGCAGTACCTCCCCCGGGGGCGGCAATGAGCAGTTCTTC	CASSTSPGGGNEQFF
TRBV5-4	NA	TRBJ2-1	TGTGCCCTAAGTAGCGGACTTTTTAATGAGCAGTTCTTC	CALSSGLFNEQFF
TRBV7-8	NA	TRBJ2-3	TGTGCCAGCAGCCTGATGGCGGCCATAGGAGATACGCAGTATTTT	CASSLMAAIGDTQYF
TRBV29-1	NA	TRBJ2-3	TGCAGCGTTGTCCCCACGGGCACAGATACGCAGTATTTT	CSVVPTGTDTQYF